This TCR beta chain was captured in a study of radiotherapy plus CTLA-4 blockade in lung cancer. The study's findings and limits: Increased serum interferon-beta after radiation also reportedly predicted response strongly.

Only in-frame clones appear in the TCRdb table, and some are missing; sequencing was by immunoSEQ multiplex PCR. The data contain 80,000 to 100,000 clones, 82% of them singletons. About this clone itself: Its cognate antigen is unknown.

Germline CDR1 reads SGHTA; CDR2 reads FQGTGA. The CDR3 totals 13 residues. Trimming cost V 1 base and J 5 bases, with 8 bases left between them. The TCR was taken from a human donor with non-small cell lung cancer who had a partial response to radiotherapy plus ipilimumab. The sample here was peripheral blood, taken from a patient treated with radiotherapy plus ipilimumab. This chain links TRBV7-3 with TRBJ1-1, with D unresolved. CDR3 DNA: TGTGCCAGCAGCTTAAATGAGGGAACTGAAGCTTTCTTT. Residues: CASSLNEGTEAFF.